The source of this TCR beta chain is a study of blood T cell repertoires in COVID-19. Study summary: The United States, Italy and Spain provided the acute and convalescent COVID-19 samples. From T cells, B-cell-depleted T cells, or PBMCs came the material, which was cDNA or gDNA.

In the source study's methods: Nucleated cell counts were estimated from reference gene primer amplification. TCRdb keeps only in-frame clones here, not all; method: immunoSEQ multiplex PCR. From that table come the V and J calls and clone size; the DNA was used to work out D and trimming. The repertoire holds roughly 140,000 clones, about nine tenths seen once, with 2.3% in the top ten. This TCR came from a human donor in a cohort sampled during active COVID-19. The source material was peripheral blood.

This CDR3 reads CASSSDSVSYEQYF. In nucleotides, the CDR3 is TGTGCCAGCAGCTCGGACAGCGTTTCCTACGAGCAGTACTTC. V and J are TRBV7-8 and TRBJ2-7; TRBD1 is a possible D gene (6 bases). Germline V gene lookup returns CDR1 SGHVS and CDR2 FQNEAQ. The CDR3 contains 14 residues. Trimming took 4 bases from V and 1 from J, leaving 11 bases between them. Based on the CDR3 plus reference TRBV7-8 and TRBJ2-7, the full variable domain is GAGVSQSPRYKVAKRGQDVALRCDPISGHVSLFWYQQALGQGPEFLTYFQNEAQLDKSGLPSDRFFAERPEGSVSTLKIQRTQQEDSAVYLCASSSDSVSYEQYFGPGTRLTVT.